The clone carrying this TCR beta chain has just a few counts. The sample originates from a study of shared T cell receptors in the human thymus. Trimming shortened V by 5 bases and J by 7 bases, and 8 bases separated the two germline ends. Germline V gene sequence: CDR1 SQVTM, CDR2 ANQGSEA. The CDR3 is made up of 10 amino acids. Libraries were prepared by immunoSEQ multiplex PCR; TCRdb keeps only in-frame clonotypes and omits some of them. This repertoire shows roughly 410,000 clones, around 95% found once; its top ten account for roughly 0.02%. The chain uses TRBV29-1 and TRBJ1-1; D gene unclear. Sequencing used thymocytes. This sequence was found in a human donor. For the CDR3, the DNA is TGCAGCGTTTCTCCTGATGAAGCTTTCTTT. Encoded protein: CSVSPDEAFF.